One TCR beta chain is described in this entry. The sample is drawn from a study of blood T cell repertoires in COVID-19. Participants were aged about 18 to 95 years, lived in under 25 US areas, and enrolled virtually. Participant reports of clinical history set cohort assignment. Original handling: Using reference gene primer amplification, nucleated cell counts were estimated. Measured with immunoSEQ multiplex PCR; TCRdb has only the in-frame clones, and not every one. For V, J and clone size, that table is used; D and trimming come from the DNA. The sample includes hundreds of thousands of clones, approximately 90% seen only once; the top ten take around 1%. The TCR comes from a man younger than 30 who had recovered from COVID-19. Sequenced material: PBMCs or T cells enriched from blood (not recorded which).

CDR3 DNA sequence: TGTGCCAGCAGCCAGGCTGGCCAGGGGAGCTCTGGAAACACCATATATTTT. This codes for CASSQAGQGSSGNTIYF. This chain connects TRBV3-1 (or the pseudogene TRBV3-2) to TRBJ1-3; TRBD1 is a possible D gene (6 bases). Trimming stripped 3 bases from V and 0 bases from J, with 15 bases between. The CDR3 is made up of 17 amino acids. In germline, CDR1 is LGHDT, CDR2 YNNKEL (reference sequence).